These 30 T cell receptor beta chains originate from one sample sequenced in a study of CD8 T cells in Susac syndrome. After extraction with the RNeasy kit, roughly 0.5 to 1 ug of the RNA was reverse transcribed using random hexamers. Using its own MiXCR run on the immunoSEQ multiplex PCR reads, TCRdb lists one record per CDR3 protein. The repertoire holds about 200,000 distinct CDR3 sequences, with about 94% as singletons. The sample was CD4+ T cells from PBMCs. Every receptor here comes from a human donor in good health.

The count of this clonotype is one. The genes are TRBV12-3 or TRBV12-4 and TRBJ2-6; 8 bases line up with TRBD1. V shed 7 bases, J shed 0 bases, and the junction held 11 bases outside the gene matches. The CDR3 covers 18 residues. The CDR3 DNA reads as TGTGCCAGCACCCTCTCGGGACAGGCCCGCTCTGGGGCCAACGTCCTGACTTTC. This gives the protein CASTLSGQARSGANVLTF.

This rearrangement joins TRBV6-2 or TRBV6-3 to TRBJ2-6; no clear D gene. This CDR3 spans 13 amino acids. The germline V and J ends were trimmed by 5 bases and 8 bases, with 10 bases remaining between them. Per the germline V gene, CDR1 is MNHEY and CDR2 is SVGEGT. For the CDR3, the DNA is TGTGCCAGCAGTCGGCCCAATTCCAACGTCCTGACTTTC. Its translation: CASSRPNSNVLTF.

This rearrangement joins TRBV6-6 to TRBJ1-5; maybe TRBD1 (6 bases). The CDR3 consists of 11 residues. The V end was cut by 11 bases, the J end by 5 bases, with 10 bases between. CDR1 MNHNY and CDR2 SVGAGI come from the germline V gene (reference sequence). The CDR3 DNA follows: TGTGCCGGGGGCGAGGATCAGCCCCAGCATTTT. It specifies CAGGEDQPQHF.

This chain uses TRBV19 with TRBJ2-3; unclear D gene. CDR1 LNHDA and CDR2 SQIVND come from the germline V gene (reference sequence). V lost 6 bases and J lost 0, with 16 bases in between. The CDR3 length is 16 residues. The CDR3 sequence: CASRTLRDGSTDTQYF. In DNA, the CDR3 is TGTGCCAGTAGAACCCTCAGAGACGGCAGCACAGATACGCAGTATTTT. Full variable domain (rest looked up from reference TRBV19 and TRBJ2-3): DGGITQSPKYLFRKEGQNVTLSCEQNLNHDAMYWYRQDPGQGLRLIYYSQIVNDFQKGDIAEGYSVSREKKESFPLTVTSAQKNPTAFYLCASRTLRDGSTDTQYFGPGTRLTVL.

This chain links TRBV3-1 with TRBJ2-3; 8 nucleotides align to TRBD2. With 0 bases clipped from V and 5 bases from J, the junction kept 7 bases outside the gene matches. The CDR3 runs to 16 residues. The germline CDR1 and CDR2 sequences are LGHDT and YNNKEL (reference sequence). The DNA of the CDR3 is TGTGCCAGCAGCCAAGATACTCGGGGGGGCCAAGATACGCAGTATTTT. It codes for CASSQDTRGGQDTQYF.

This chain links TRBV28 with TRBJ1-4, with 8 positions matching TRBD1. CDR3 size: 13 residues. Germline V lookup: CDR1 MDHEN, CDR2 SYDVKM. V lost 10 bases, J lost 5 bases, and 6 bases stayed unmatched. The CDR3 here is CAITGGKNEKLFF. The CDR3 nucleotides read TGTGCCATTACAGGGGGAAAAAATGAAAAACTGTTTTTT.

This clonotype was recorded only once. The chain uses TRBV27 and TRBJ2-2, with TRBD2 as a possible D gene (5 bases). Germline values: CDR1 MNHEY, CDR2 SMNVEV (reference sequence). V lost 10 bases to trimming and J lost 3 bases, with 15 bases between them. The CDR3 length is 14 residues. CDR3 nucleotides: TGTGCCACCTCCCGGGGAATTCACACCGGGGAGCTGTTTTTT. This gives the protein CATSRGIHTGELFF.

This clonotype was observed a few times. The V and J genes are TRBV7-8 and TRBJ2-3; D unclear. The germline gives CDR1 SGHVS, CDR2 FQNEAQ. The CDR3 is 13 residues long. Trimming took 2 bases from V and 3 from J, leaving 6 bases between them. CDR3 loop: CASSLFETDTQYF. The CDR3 nucleotides are TGTGCCAGCAGCTTATTTGAAACAGATACGCAGTATTTT.

The V call is TRBV5-6, the J call TRBJ2-1, with TRBD2 as a possible D gene (5 bases). The CDR3 extends over 13 amino acids. V lost 0 bases, J lost 6 bases, and 7 bases lay in between. Germline CDR1 is SGHDT and CDR2 is YYEEEE. This chain's CDR3 is CASSLVARNEQFF. Here the CDR3 DNA reads TGTGCCAGCAGCTTGGTAGCGCGCAATGAGCAGTTCTTC.

The chain carries TRBV12-3 or TRBV12-4 and TRBJ2-2; D is unresolved. V was clipped by 7 bases and J by 4 bases, with 7 bases between them. The CDR3 loop spans 12 amino acids. For the CDR3, the DNA is TGTGCCAGCACGAGATCCACCGGGGAGCTGTTTTTT. Translated, it gives CASTRSTGELFF.

The V and J genes are TRBV4-1 and TRBJ1-6; 10 nucleotides match TRBD1. V lost 4 bases and J lost 7; bases outside the gene matches: 19. Germline-derived CDR1 and CDR2 are MGHRA and YSYEKL. The CDR3 consists of 20 residues. The CDR3 loop is CASSPDPGQGIMFTNSPLHF. In nucleotides, the CDR3 is TGCGCCAGCAGCCCGGATCCGGGACAGGGGATTATGTTTACGAATTCACCCCTCCACTTT.

The rearrangement links TRBV9 to TRBJ2-3; D is unresolved. The CDR3 loop spans 13 amino acids. Trimming removed 3 bases at V and 6 bases at J, with 11 bases between. Germline-derived CDR1 and CDR2 are SGDLS and YYNGEE. CDR3: CASSERMRDTQYF. The DNA for the CDR3 is TGTGCCAGCAGCGAAAGGATGCGGGATACGCAGTATTTT.

This chain joins TRBV20-1 and TRBJ2-3; maybe TRBD2 (7 bases). The V and J ends lost 6 bases and 2 bases respectively, with 15 bases between them. The CDR3 is made up of 14 amino acids. Germline lookup yields CDR1 DFQATT and CDR2 SNEGSKA (reference sequence). CDR3 nucleotide sequence: TGCAGTGCCCTTAGGGGGGGAAACACAGATACGCAGTATTTT. This sequence encodes CSALRGGNTDTQYF.

This sequence joins TRBV27 and TRBJ1-5, with a possible D match to TRBD1 (6 bases). The CDR3 covers 14 residues. Per the germline V gene, CDR1 is MNHEY and CDR2 is SMNVEV (reference sequence). V lost 2 bases and J lost 3, with 8 bases in between. The CDR3 region is CASSLGDTNQPQHF. CDR3 in DNA: TGTGCCAGCAGTTTAGGGGACACCAATCAGCCCCAGCATTTT.

This clonotype was detected a few times. The chain has TRBV6-1 and TRBJ1-6, with D possibly being TRBD1 (6 bases). This CDR3 has 14 residues. Germline V CDR1 and CDR2: MNHNS, SASEGT. Trimming took 3 bases from V and 10 from J, leaving 13 bases between them. The CDR3 reads CASSERGVGSPLHF. The CDR3 coding sequence is TGTGCCAGCAGTGAGAGGGGGGTGGGCTCACCCCTCCACTTT.

This clonotype was counted a single time. V and J are TRBV28 and TRBJ2-3; D unresolved. Trimming took off 4 bases at V and 0 bases at J, with 23 bases between the two ends. This CDR3 contains 19 residues. Per the germline V gene, CDR1 is MDHEN and CDR2 is SYDVKM. The CDR3 region is CASSSFLLDGLTSTDTQYF. In DNA form, the CDR3 reads TGTGCCAGCAGTTCATTTTTATTGGACGGATTGACTAGCACAGATACGCAGTATTTT.

This sequence joins TRBV29-1 and TRBJ2-3, with no clear D. The V end lost 7 bases, the J end lost 0 bases, and 8 bases lay between the germline ends. Per the germline V gene, CDR1 is SQVTM and CDR2 is ANQGSEA. The CDR3 is made up of 12 amino acids. CDR3 nucleotide sequence: TGCAGCGAACGATCTAGCACAGATACGCAGTATTTT. Translated: CSERSSTDTQYF.

This clonotype occurred a few times. J is TRBJ1-4 and V is TRBV9, with 8 nucleotides matching TRBD1. V lost 3 bases and J lost 7; bases outside the gene matches: 5. From germline, CDR1 is SGDLS and CDR2 YYNGEE. The CDR3 covers 14 residues. This CDR3 is CASSAGQGGEKLFF. Written as DNA, the CDR3 is TGTGCCAGCAGCGCTGGACAGGGAGGTGAAAAACTGTTTTTT.

This sequence joins TRBV5-1 and TRBJ2-1, with D possibly being TRBD1 or TRBD2 (7 bases each). V lost 2 bases, J lost 15 bases, and 30 bases lay in between. CDR1 and CDR2 (germline): SGHRS, YFSETQ. The CDR3 runs to 17 residues. This CDR3 is CASSFGQVPQSSGGPFF. The CDR3 DNA reads as TGCGCCAGCAGCTTTGGACAGGTCCCGCAATCATCGGGGGGACCGTTCTTC.

The chain links TRBV3-1 to TRBJ1-2, with 8 bases that match TRBD1. Looked up from germline, CDR1 is LGHDT and CDR2 is YNNKEL (reference sequence). V shed 6 bases, J shed 8 bases, and the junction held 8 bases outside the gene matches. This CDR3 region has 13 residues. CDR3 DNA sequence: TGTGCCAGCAGACTTCAGGGGGCAGAAGGCTACACCTTC. It yields the protein CASRLQGAEGYTF.

This clonotype was counted once. The chain joins TRBV7-2 to TRBJ2-7; the D call may be TRBD1 or TRBD2 (5 bases each). The germline V gene has CDR1 SGHTA and CDR2 FQGNSA. V was trimmed by 2 bases and J by 0 bases, leaving 20 bases between them. The CDR3 spans 18 residues. The CDR3 spells CASSLRSPGQFGSYEQYV. CDR3 bases: TGTGCCAGCAGCTTACGGTCCCCGGGGCAGTTTGGCTCCTACGAGCAGTACGTC.

V gene TRBV18 combines with J gene TRBJ2-2; D possibly uses TRBD1 or TRBD2 (5 bases each). V shed 4 bases and J shed 4 bases, with 10 bases lying between them. The CDR3 runs to 14 residues. CDR1 is KGHSH and CDR2 is LQKENI in the germline V gene. This CDR3 is CASSRDLITGELFF. In DNA form, the CDR3 reads TGTGCCAGCTCACGGGACCTAATCACCGGGGAGCTGTTTTTT.

The J gene is TRBJ1-4, the V gene TRBV3-1, with D tentatively TRBD1 (5 bases). The CDR3 runs to 15 residues. Per germline, CDR1 LGHDT and CDR2 YNNKEL (reference sequence). V was shortened by 3 bases and J by 10 bases, with 18 bases between the two germline ends. CDR3 sequence reads: CASSHQGRLVGKLFF. For the CDR3, the DNA is TGTGCCAGCAGCCACCAGGGACGGCTGGTAGGAAAACTGTTTTTT.

This sequence joins TRBV27 and TRBJ2-7, with TRBD1 matching over 9 bases. The junction had 13 bases not matched to a gene; V was cut back by 5 bases and J by 2 bases. This CDR3 has 17 residues. CDR1 MNHEY and CDR2 SMNVEV come from the germline V gene (reference sequence). The CDR3 region has the DNA TGTGCCAGCAGTACAAGAGGGACAGGGCGAAAGCCCTACGAGCAGTACGTC. Amino acid sequence: CASSTRGTGRKPYEQYV.

The chain has TRBV28 and TRBJ2-7; TRBD1 agrees at 9 bases. V was clipped by 6 bases and J by 10 bases; unmatched bases: 16. From germline, CDR1 is MDHEN and CDR2 SYDVKM. CDR3 length equals 15 residues. This CDR3 is CASRQAPGTGSDQYF. The CDR3 nucleotides read TGTGCCAGCAGGCAAGCCCCGGGGACAGGGAGCGATCAGTACTTC.

This chain links TRBV28 with TRBJ1-1; 9 nucleotides agree with TRBD1. Trimming removed 3 bases from V and 10 bases from J; junction bases left unmatched: 3. The CDR3 covers 12 residues. Germline values: CDR1 MDHEN, CDR2 SYDVKM. The CDR3 loop is CASSFPGQGAFF. CDR3 coding DNA: TGTGCCAGCAGTTTTCCGGGACAGGGAGCTTTCTTT.

The V call is TRBV12-3 or TRBV12-4, the J call TRBJ2-1; possible D gene TRBD2, 5 bases. The CDR3 spans 14 residues. V shed 3 bases and J shed 10 bases, with 16 bases lying between them. The CDR3 sequence: CASSFSTGPGEQFF. CDR3 nucleotides: TGTGCCAGCAGTTTCTCGACTGGACCGGGGGAGCAGTTCTTC.

The chain links TRBV29-1 to TRBJ1-1; D is possibly TRBD1 (6 bases). V gave up 4 bases and J gave up 0 bases, with 12 bases separating them. The CDR3 has 14 residues. Germline V CDR1 and CDR2: SQVTM, ANQGSEA. CDR3: CSVVGTLMNTEAFF. The CDR3 DNA follows: TGCAGCGTTGTTGGGACACTCATGAACACTGAAGCTTTCTTT.

V usage is TRBV7-9 and J usage is TRBJ1-5; D perhaps matches TRBD1 (5 bases). CDR1 is SEHNR and CDR2 is FQNEAQ in the germline V gene (reference sequence). This CDR3 spans 14 amino acids. V was shortened by 4 bases and J by 3 bases, with 10 bases between the two germline ends. In DNA, the CDR3 is TGTGCCAGCAGCTCCACAGGTTTCAATCAGCCCCAGCATTTT. Amino acid sequence: CASSSTGFNQPQHF.

The genes are TRBV12-3 or TRBV12-4 and TRBJ1-3; perhaps TRBD1 as D (5 bases). V shed 6 bases and J shed 2 bases, with 14 bases lying between them. The CDR3 has 15 amino acids. The CDR3 sequence: CASRPSLGAGNTIYF. The CDR3 DNA reads TGTGCCAGCAGGCCCTCTTTAGGGGCTGGAAACACCATATATTTT.